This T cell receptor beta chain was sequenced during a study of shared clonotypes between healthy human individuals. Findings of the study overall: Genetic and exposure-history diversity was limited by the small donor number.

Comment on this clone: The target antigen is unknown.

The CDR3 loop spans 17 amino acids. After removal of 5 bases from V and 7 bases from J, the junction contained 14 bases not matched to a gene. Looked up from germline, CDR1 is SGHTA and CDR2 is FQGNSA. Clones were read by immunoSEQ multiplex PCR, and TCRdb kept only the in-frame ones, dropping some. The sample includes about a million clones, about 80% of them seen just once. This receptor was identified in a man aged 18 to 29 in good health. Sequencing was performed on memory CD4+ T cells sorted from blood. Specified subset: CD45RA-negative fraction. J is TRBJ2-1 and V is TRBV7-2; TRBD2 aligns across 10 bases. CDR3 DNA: TGTGCCAGCAGCGCGAATCGCCATAGCGGGAGGCCGAATGAGCAGTTCTTC. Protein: CASSANRHSGRPNEQFF.